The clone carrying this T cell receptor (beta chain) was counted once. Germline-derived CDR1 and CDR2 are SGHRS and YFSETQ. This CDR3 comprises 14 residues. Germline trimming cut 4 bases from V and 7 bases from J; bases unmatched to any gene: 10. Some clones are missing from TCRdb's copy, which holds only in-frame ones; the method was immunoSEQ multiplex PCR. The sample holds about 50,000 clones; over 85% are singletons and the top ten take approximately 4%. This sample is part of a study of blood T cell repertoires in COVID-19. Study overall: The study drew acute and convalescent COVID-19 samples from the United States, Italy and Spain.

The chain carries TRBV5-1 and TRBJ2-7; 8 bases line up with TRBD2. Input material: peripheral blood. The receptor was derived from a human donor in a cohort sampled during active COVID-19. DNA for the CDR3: TGCGCCAGCAGCCCTGACGGGAGGGCCGGAGAGCAGTACGTC. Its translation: CASSPDGRAGEQYV.